The 13 T cell receptor beta chains in this list originate from one sample, sequenced in a study of T cell responses to AZD1222 COVID-19 vaccine. Assay: immunoSEQ multiplex PCR; the TCRdb copy retains only in-frame clones and omits some. The sample has approximately 100,000 clones, roughly 92% seen once; the top ten hold roughly 4.5%. The sequenced sample was peripheral blood, obtained on day 0 of AZD1222 vaccination. The source is an adult in good health.

The V and J genes are TRBV7-9 and TRBJ1-4; D unresolved. The ends were cut back, 5 bases at V and 7 bases at J, with 20 bases in the middle. This CDR3 spans 16 amino acids. CDR1 is SEHNR and CDR2 is FQNEAQ in the germline V gene (reference sequence). The CDR3 DNA is TGTGCCAGCAGCACCCCCGTGGCAGACTTAGGTGAAAAACTGTTTTTT. Translation: CASSTPVADLGEKLFF.

V and J are TRBV19 and TRBJ1-4; weak D call: TRBD1 (5 bases). CDR3 length: 13 amino acids. V was shortened by 7 bases and J by 6 bases, with 12 bases between the two germline ends. The germline gives CDR1 LNHDA, CDR2 SQIVND (reference sequence). CDR3 in amino acids: CASKGPGHEKLFF. Written as DNA, the CDR3 is TGTGCCAGTAAGGGGCCGGGTCATGAAAAACTGTTTTTT.

J is TRBJ1-5 and V is TRBV5-1, with 10 bases fitting TRBD1. CDR3 size: 15 residues. Germline V gene data show CDR1 as SGHRS and CDR2 as YFSETQ. With 0 bases clipped from V and 7 bases from J, the junction kept 4 bases outside the gene matches. The CDR3 is CASSLGGQGDQPQHF. CDR3 sequence (DNA): TGCGCCAGCAGCTTGGGCGGACAGGGGGACCAGCCCCAGCATTTT.

The chain is built from TRBV3-1 (or the pseudogene TRBV3-2) and TRBJ2-2; the match to TRBD1 covers 7 bases. The germline CDR1 and CDR2 sequences are LGHDT and YNNKEL (reference sequence). V dropped 1 base and J dropped 0; count of bases not matched to a gene: 5. The CDR3 length is 17 residues. In nucleotides, the CDR3 is TGTGCCAGCAGCCAAGTGGGTCAGGGGGCGAACACCGGGGAGCTGTTTTTT. This gives the protein CASSQVGQGANTGELFF.

The chain carries TRBV7-9 and TRBJ2-1; 7 bases line up with TRBD2. The trim removed 5 bases at V and 8 bases at J, leaving 15 bases unmatched. Germline V gene data show CDR1 as SEHNR and CDR2 as FQNEAQ (reference sequence). The CDR3 has 16 amino acids. CDR3 sequence reads: CASSPTGGGHAHEQFF. For the CDR3, the DNA is TGTGCCAGCAGCCCCACGGGGGGAGGCCATGCCCATGAGCAGTTCTTC.

The V call is TRBV27, the J call TRBJ2-3, with a possible D match to TRBD2 (6 bases). This CDR3 has 13 residues. V lost 10 bases and J 1 base, leaving 12 bases between the germline ends. Germline-derived CDR1 and CDR2 are MNHEY and SMNVEV (reference sequence). The CDR3 sequence is CAIRDWGTDTQYF. The CDR3 DNA reads as TGTGCCATAAGGGACTGGGGCACAGATACGCAGTATTTT.

The CDR3 region is CATSRGRDSSYEQYF. The CDR3 nucleotides read TGTGCCACCAGCAGAGGGAGGGACAGCTCCTACGAGCAGTACTTC. The J gene is TRBJ2-7, the V gene TRBV15; D perhaps matches TRBD1 (7 bases). V shed 1 base and J shed 0 bases, with 10 bases lying between them. This CDR3 is 15 amino acids long. Germline V CDR1 and CDR2: LNHNV, YYDKDF (reference sequence).

This clone was seen once. This sequence joins TRBV5-1 and TRBJ1-1, with a weak D call TRBD1 (6 bases). V was clipped by 7 bases and J by 4 bases, with 20 bases between them. Germline V gene sequence: CDR1 SGHRS, CDR2 YFSETQ. The CDR3 consists of 15 residues. The CDR3 here is CASRSQGPLSTEAFF. The CDR3 coding sequence is TGCGCCAGCCGATCCCAGGGGCCTTTATCCACTGAAGCTTTCTTT.

The chain has TRBV10-3 and TRBJ1-6, with D possibly TRBD1 on 5 matching bases. Germline V CDR1 and CDR2: ENHRY, SYGVKD. V shed 3 bases and J shed 14 bases, with 8 bases lying between them. This CDR3 has 11 residues. The DNA of the CDR3 is TGTGCCATCAGTGATGGGGGGACCCTCCACTTT. Its translation: CAISDGGTLHF.

The J gene is TRBJ1-2, the V gene TRBV28; no definite D call. V was trimmed by 3 bases and J by 4 bases, leaving 9 bases between them. The CDR3 runs to 13 residues. From germline, CDR1 is MDHEN and CDR2 SYDVKM. CDR3 coding DNA: TGTGCCAGCAGTTTCAGAGGTAGCTATGGCTACACCTTC. Residues: CASSFRGSYGYTF.

Regarding this clone: The same CDR3 can be traced to other DNA sequences in this sample. This chain connects TRBV30 to TRBJ1-1; D not certain. This CDR3 has 13 residues. Germline-derived CDR1 and CDR2 are GTSNPN and SVGIG (reference sequence). V lost 0 bases to trimming and J lost 1 base, with 6 bases between them. The CDR3 sequence is CAWSVAGNTEAFF. CDR3 in DNA: TGTGCCTGGAGTGTAGCAGGGAACACTGAAGCTTTCTTT.

The chain recombines TRBV5-1 with TRBJ1-3, with D tentatively TRBD1 (6 bases). V was pared by 3 bases and J by 0 bases, with 13 bases between. The V gene's germline CDR1 is SGHRS and CDR2 YFSETQ. The CDR3 sequence is 16 residues long. In nucleotides, the CDR3 is TGCGCCAGCAGCTCATCCGGACAGACCTCTGGAAACACCATATATTTT. The encoded protein is CASSSSGQTSGNTIYF.

V usage is TRBV2 and J usage is TRBJ1-4; tentatively, D is TRBD1 (5 bases). V was trimmed by 6 bases and J by 0 bases, leaving 17 bases between them. The CDR3 totals 17 residues. CDR1 and CDR2 (germline): SNHLY, FYNNEI. As DNA, the CDR3 is TGTGCCAGCAGCACCCCCCGGCGGGGCGCAACTAATGAAAAACTGTTTTTT. Translated: CASSTPRRGATNEKLFF. Full variable domain (outside the CDR3, taken from reference TRBV2 and TRBJ1-4): EPEVTQTPSHQVTQMGQEVILRCVPISNHLYFYWYRQILGQKVEFLVSFYNNEISEKSEIFDDQFSVERPDGSNFTLKIRSTKLEDSAMYFCASSTPRRGATNEKLFFGSGTQLSVL.